The 5 T cell receptor beta chains below all came from one sample that was sequenced in a study of T cell responses to AZD1222 COVID-19 vaccine. TCRdb keeps only in-frame clones here, not all; method: immunoSEQ multiplex PCR. This sample has about 150,000 clones, with 90% to 95% found just once. The sample in question was peripheral blood, obtained on day 0 of AZD1222 vaccination. These receptors were taken from an adult in good health.

The genes are TRBV30 and TRBJ2-7; no clear D gene. The CDR3 extends over 12 amino acids. The germline V and J ends were trimmed by 3 bases and 0 bases, with 6 bases remaining between them. Germline-derived CDR1 and CDR2 are GTSNPN and SVGIG (reference sequence). CDR3 amino acids: CAWSRLSYEQYF. CDR3 DNA sequence: TGTGCCTGGAGCAGGCTCTCCTACGAGCAGTACTTC.

The chain joins TRBV3-1 (or the pseudogene TRBV3-2) to TRBJ1-1; the match to TRBD1 covers 7 bases. V was clipped by 4 bases and J by 4 bases; unmatched bases: 3. The CDR3 consists of 13 residues. Germline V lookup: CDR1 LGHDT, CDR2 YNNKEL (reference sequence). The CDR3 protein is CASSPQGTTEAFF. DNA for the CDR3: TGTGCCAGCAGCCCACAGGGGACCACTGAAGCTTTCTTT.

The CDR3 bases are TGCGCCAGCAGCCAAGATCGGGGAGAGACCCAGTACTTC. Protein product: CASSQDRGETQYF. The J gene is TRBJ2-5, the V gene TRBV4-1; perhaps TRBD2 as D (5 bases). The CDR3 runs to 13 residues. Germline values: CDR1 MGHRA, CDR2 YSYEKL. Trimming left V 0 bases short and J 4 bases short, with 6 bases between.

CDR3 DNA: TGTGCCAGCAGCCCCATGGGGACCACAGATACGCAGTATTTT. Its protein product is CASSPMGTTDTQYF. This chain connects TRBV11-3 to TRBJ2-3; tentatively, D is TRBD1 or TRBD2 (5 bases each). Trimming pared 5 bases from V and 2 bases from J, leaving 11 bases between. Germline V gene data show CDR1 as SGHNT and CDR2 as YENEEA. The CDR3 has 14 residues.

The V and J genes are TRBV3-1 (or the pseudogene TRBV3-2) and TRBJ1-1; D is possibly TRBD1 (5 bases). The ends were cut back, 3 bases at V and 1 base at J, with 9 bases in the middle. The CDR3 has 14 residues. CDR1 is LGHDT and CDR2 is YNNKEL in the germline V gene (reference sequence). The CDR3: CASSHRAGNTEAFF. The CDR3 nucleotides read TGTGCCAGCAGCCACAGGGCGGGGAACACTGAAGCTTTCTTT.